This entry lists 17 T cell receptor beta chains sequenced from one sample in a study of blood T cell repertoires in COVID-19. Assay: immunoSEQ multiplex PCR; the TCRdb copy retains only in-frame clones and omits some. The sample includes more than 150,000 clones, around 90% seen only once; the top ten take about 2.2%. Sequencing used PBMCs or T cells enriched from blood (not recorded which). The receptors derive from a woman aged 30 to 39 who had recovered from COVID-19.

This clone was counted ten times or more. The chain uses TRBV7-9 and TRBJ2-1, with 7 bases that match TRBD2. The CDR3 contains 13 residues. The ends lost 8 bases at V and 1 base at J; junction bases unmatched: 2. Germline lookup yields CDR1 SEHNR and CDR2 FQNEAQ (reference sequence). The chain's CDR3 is CASWGGSYNEQFF. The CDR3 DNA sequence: TGTGCCAGCTGGGGGGGATCCTACAATGAGCAGTTCTTC.

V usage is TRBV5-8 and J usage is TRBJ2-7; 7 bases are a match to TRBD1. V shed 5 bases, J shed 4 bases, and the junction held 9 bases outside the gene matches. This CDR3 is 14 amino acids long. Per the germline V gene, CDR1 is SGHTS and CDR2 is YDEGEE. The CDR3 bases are TGTGCCAGCAGACGGACCACAGGGGCGTACGAGCAGTACTTC. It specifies CASRRTTGAYEQYF.

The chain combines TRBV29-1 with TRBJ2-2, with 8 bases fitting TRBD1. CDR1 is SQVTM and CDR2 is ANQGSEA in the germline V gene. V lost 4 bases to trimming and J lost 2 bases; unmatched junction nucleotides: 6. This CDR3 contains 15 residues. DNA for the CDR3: TGCAGCGTTGTATCGGACAGGGTTAACACCGGGGAGCTGTTTTTT. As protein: CSVVSDRVNTGELFF.

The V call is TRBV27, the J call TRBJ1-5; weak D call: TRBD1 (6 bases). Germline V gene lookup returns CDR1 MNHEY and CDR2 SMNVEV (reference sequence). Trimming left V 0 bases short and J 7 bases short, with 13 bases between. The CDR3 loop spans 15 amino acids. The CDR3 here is CASSLSSGQGQPQHF. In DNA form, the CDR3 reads TGTGCCAGCAGTTTATCGTCCGGGCAGGGGCAGCCCCAGCATTTT.

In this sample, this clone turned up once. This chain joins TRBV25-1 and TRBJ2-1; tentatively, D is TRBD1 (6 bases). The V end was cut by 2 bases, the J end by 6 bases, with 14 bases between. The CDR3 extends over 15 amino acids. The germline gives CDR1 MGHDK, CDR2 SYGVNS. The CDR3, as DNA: TGTGCCAGCAGTGAAAGGTATGGGGGCTCCAATGAGCAGTTCTTC. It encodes CASSERYGGSNEQFF.

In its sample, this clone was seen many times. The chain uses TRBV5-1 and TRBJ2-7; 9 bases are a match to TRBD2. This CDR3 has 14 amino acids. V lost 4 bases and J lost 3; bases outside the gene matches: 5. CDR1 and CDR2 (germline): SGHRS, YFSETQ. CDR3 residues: CASSVSGSIYEQYF. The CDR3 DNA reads TGCGCCAGCAGCGTTAGCGGGAGTATCTACGAGCAGTACTTC.

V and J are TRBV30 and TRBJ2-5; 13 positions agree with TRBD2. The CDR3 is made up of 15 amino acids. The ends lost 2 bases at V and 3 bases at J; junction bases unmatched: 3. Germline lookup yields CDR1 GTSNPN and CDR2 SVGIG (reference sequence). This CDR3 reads CAWSKLAGGKETQYF. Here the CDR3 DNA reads TGTGCCTGGAGTAAACTAGCGGGGGGGAAAGAGACCCAGTACTTC.

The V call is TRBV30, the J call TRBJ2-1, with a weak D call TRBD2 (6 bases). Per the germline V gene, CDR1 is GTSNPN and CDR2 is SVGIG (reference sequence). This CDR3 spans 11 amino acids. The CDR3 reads CAGAGYNEQFF. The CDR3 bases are TGTGCGGGTGCGGGGTACAATGAGCAGTTCTTC.

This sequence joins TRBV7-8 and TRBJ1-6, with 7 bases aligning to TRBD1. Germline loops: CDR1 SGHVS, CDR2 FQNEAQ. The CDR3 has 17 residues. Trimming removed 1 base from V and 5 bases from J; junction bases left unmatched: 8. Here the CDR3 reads CASSLEGAGINNSPLHF. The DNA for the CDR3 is TGTGCCAGCAGCTTAGAGGGGGCAGGGATTAATAATTCACCCCTCCACTTT.

CDR3 nucleotides: TGTGCCAGCAGCTTACTGAGGGCCGGAGAGACCCAGTACTTC. Translating it yields CASSLLRAGETQYF. V and J are TRBV7-3 and TRBJ2-5, with D maybe TRBD2 (5 bases). In germline, CDR1 is SGHTA, CDR2 FQGTGA. V shed 2 bases and J shed 4 bases, with 11 bases lying between them. CDR3 length equals 14 residues.

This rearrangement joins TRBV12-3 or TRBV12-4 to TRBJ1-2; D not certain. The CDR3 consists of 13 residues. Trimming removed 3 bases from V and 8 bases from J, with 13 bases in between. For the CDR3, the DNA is TGTGCCAGCAGTTTTTCTGTTAGCGGGGGCTACACCTTC. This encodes CASSFSVSGGYTF.

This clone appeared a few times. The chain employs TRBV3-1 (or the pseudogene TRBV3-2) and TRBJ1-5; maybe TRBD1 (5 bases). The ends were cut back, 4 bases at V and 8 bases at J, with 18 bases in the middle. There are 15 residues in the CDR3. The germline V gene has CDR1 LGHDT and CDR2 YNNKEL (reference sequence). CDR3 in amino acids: CASSPSGGRGEPQHF. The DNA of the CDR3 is TGTGCCAGCAGCCCGTCGGGCGGCCGGGGGGAGCCCCAGCATTTT.

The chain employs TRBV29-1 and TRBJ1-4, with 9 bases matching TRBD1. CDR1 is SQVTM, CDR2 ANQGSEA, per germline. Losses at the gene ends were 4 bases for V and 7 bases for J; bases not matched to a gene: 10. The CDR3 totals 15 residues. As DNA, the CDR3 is TGCAGCGTTGCAGGGCGGGGACAGGGTCGTGAAAAACTGTTTTTT. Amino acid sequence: CSVAGRGQGREKLFF. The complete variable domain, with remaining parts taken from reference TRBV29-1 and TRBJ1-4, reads SAVISQKPSRDICQRGTSLTIQCQVDSQVTMMFWYRQQPGQSLTLIATANQGSEATYESGFVIDKFPISRPNLTFSTLTVSNMSPEDSSIYLCSVAGRGQGREKLFFGSGTQLSVL.

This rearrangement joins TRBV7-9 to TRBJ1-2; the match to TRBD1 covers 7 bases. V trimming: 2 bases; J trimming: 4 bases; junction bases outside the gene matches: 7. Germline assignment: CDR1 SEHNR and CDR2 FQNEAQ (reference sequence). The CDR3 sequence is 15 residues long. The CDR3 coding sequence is TGTGCCAGCAGCTTAATCCCAGGGGGGATCTATGGCTACACCTTC. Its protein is CASSLIPGGIYGYTF.

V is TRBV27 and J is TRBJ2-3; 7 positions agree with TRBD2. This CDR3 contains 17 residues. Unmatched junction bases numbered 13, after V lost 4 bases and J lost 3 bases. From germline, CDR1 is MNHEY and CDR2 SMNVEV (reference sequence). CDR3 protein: CASSSLPGAGITDTQYF. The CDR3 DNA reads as TGTGCCAGCAGTTCCCTCCCCGGAGCGGGAATTACAGATACGCAGTATTTT.

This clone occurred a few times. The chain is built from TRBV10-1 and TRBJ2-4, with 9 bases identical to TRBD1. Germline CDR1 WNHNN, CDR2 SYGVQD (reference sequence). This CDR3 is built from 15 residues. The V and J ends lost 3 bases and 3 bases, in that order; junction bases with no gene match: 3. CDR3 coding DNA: TGCGCCAGCAGTGAACAGGGGGCTGGCAAAAACATTCAGTACTTC. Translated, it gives CASSEQGAGKNIQYF.

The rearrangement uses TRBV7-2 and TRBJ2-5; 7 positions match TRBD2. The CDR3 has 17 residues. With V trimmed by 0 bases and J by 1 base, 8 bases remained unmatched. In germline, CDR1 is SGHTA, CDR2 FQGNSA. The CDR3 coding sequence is TGTGCCAGCAGCTTAGCCGGTCTAGCGGCCCTCCAAGAGACCCAGTACTTC. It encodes CASSLAGLAALQETQYF.